A single TCR beta chain is shown here with its context. Its matching antigen is unknown. These data belong to a study of T cell responses to AZD1222 COVID-19 vaccine. Study-wide results and caveats: Just a handful of people given AZD1222 tested seropositive at baseline. At 160-218 and 743-854, vaccine-associated CD4 TCRs were dominant, and they spanned spike.

The table came from immunoSEQ multiplex PCR; TCRdb's copy has only in-frame clones and leaves some out. The table shows 90,000 to 120,000 clones, with 75% to 95% occurring only once. V was clipped by 5 bases and J by 0 bases; unmatched bases: 9. The CDR3 runs 18 residues. The V gene's germline CDR1 is MNHNY and CDR2 SVGAGI (reference sequence). The V gene is TRBV6-6, the J gene TRBJ2-2, with 10 nucleotides matching TRBD2. The sequence derives from an adult who received the AZD1222 COVID-19 vaccine. The sample in question was peripheral blood, obtained 28 days after the second AZD1222 dose. In nucleotides, the CDR3 is TGTGCCAGCAGTCCCTTAGCGGGAGGTTACCCGAACACCGGGGAGCTGTTTTTT. This sequence encodes CASSPLAGGYPNTGELFF.